A selection of T cell receptor beta chains follows, all from one sample in a study of blood T cells in healthy people across ages. TCRdb reprocessed the 5' RACE reads via MiXCR and lists one record per CDR3 protein. The sample has 750,000 to 950,000 distinct CDR3 sequences, 20% to 30% seen once. These data were likewise used in another study, on T cells of mothers and their children.

The sample consisted of blood. All receptors derive from a boy between 5 and 17 years old in good health. CDR3s include the opening cysteine and the closing phenylalanine or tryptophan. D genes are given only for firm matches. Not every row has a clone size; where given, it reads once, few, many or a size class.

abundance	d_gene	len	v_gene	j_gene	CDR3nt	CDR3aa
-	-	19	TRBV28	TRBJ2-4	TGTGCCAGCAGTCCAGTGGGACAAGGACTAAACCCAGCCAAAAACATTCAGTACTTC	CASSPVGQGLNPAKNIQYF
-	TRBD1	15	TRBV11-2	TRBJ1-4	TGTGCCAGCAGCGGGACAGCTACAACTAATGAAAAACTGTTTTTT	CASSGTATTNEKLFF
few	TRBD2	14	TRBV9	TRBJ2-7	TGTGCCAGCAGCGCGGGGACTAGCCCCTTCGAGCAGTACTTC	CASSAGTSPFEQYF
-	-	14	TRBV6-5	TRBJ1-6	TGTGCCAGCAAAACGGGAGGGATTAGGTCACCCCTCCACTTT	CASKTGGIRSPLHF
few	-	14	TRBV5-1	TRBJ2-5	TGCGCCAGCAGCTTATACGGGACCCAAGAGACCCAGTACTTC	CASSLYGTQETQYF
-	-	13	TRBV11-2	TRBJ2-7	TGTGCCAGCCGACCAGGGTTCTCCTACGAGCAGTACTTC	CASRPGFSYEQYF
-	-	12	TRBV12-3/TRBV12-4	TRBJ2-4	TGTGCCAGCAGTTTTGGGCAGACCCTTCAGTACTTC	CASSFGQTLQYF
-	TRBD1	15	TRBV28	TRBJ1-4	TGTGCCAGCAGGTCCACAGGGGGCCGTAATGAAAAACTGTTTTTT	CASRSTGGRNEKLFF
-	TRBD1	13	TRBV29-1	TRBJ1-1	TGCGGCGCACTTGACAGGGGGAACACTGAAGCTTTCTTT	CGALDRGNTEAFF
-	-	13	TRBV20-1	TRBJ2-1	TGCAGTGCTAGGACTGACTCCTACAATGAGCAGTTCTTC	CSARTDSYNEQFF
-	-	8	TRBV30	TRBJ1-2	TGTGCCTTATATGGCTACACCTTC	CALYGYTF
few	-	17	TRBV5-1	TRBJ2-3	TGCGCCAGCAGCAGGGGTGGTAAAGGACATAGCACAGATACGCAGTATTTT	CASSRGGKGHSTDTQYF
-	-	13	TRBV20-1	TRBJ1-4	TGCAGTGCTAGGGGGGGCACGTATGAAAAACTGTTTTTT	CSARGGTYEKLFF
-	TRBD2	19	TRBV4-2	TRBJ2-1	TGTGCCAGCAGCCAAGATTGGGTTGGGATAGCGGGGGGGCGTAGTGAGCAGTTCTTC	CASSQDWVGIAGGRSEQFF
few	-	13	TRBV4-1	TRBJ1-1	TGCGCCAGCAGCGACCAGGGGCGGACTGAAGCTTTCTTT	CASSDQGRTEAFF
-	-	20	TRBV6-2/TRBV6-3	TRBJ2-1	TGTGCCAGCAGTTTCTTCCCCCTAACCGCTCGACAGACACTTCGGGATGAGCAGTTCTTC	CASSFFPLTARQTLRDEQFF
-	TRBD1	12	TRBV29-1	TRBJ2-5	TGCAGCGACGGGACAGCCCAAGAGACCCAGTACTTC	CSDGTAQETQYF
few	TRBD1	15	TRBV6-5	TRBJ2-5	TGTGCCAGCGAGTTCGAGAGGGCAGGGGGCGAGACCCAGTACTTC	CASEFERAGGETQYF
-	TRBD2	14	TRBV12-3/TRBV12-4	TRBJ2-5	TGTGCCAGCAGTCCCGGGACTAGCGAGAAGACCCAGTACTTC	CASSPGTSEKTQYF
-	TRBD1	14	TRBV20-1	TRBJ2-5	TGCAGTGCTAGCCGAAACCAGGGGGCGAAGACCCAGTACTTC	CSASRNQGAKTQYF
-	-	14	TRBV5-5	TRBJ2-1	TGTGCCAGCAGCTTAGGGGACCTCCACAATGAGCAGTTCTTC	CASSLGDLHNEQFF
-	-	14	TRBV5-1	TRBJ2-5	TGCGCCAGCAGCTTTTGGCCGGGGGAAGAGACCCAGTACTTC	CASSFWPGEETQYF
-	TRBD2	16	TRBV7-9	TRBJ2-1	TGTGCCAGCAGCACCATTCTTAGCGGGAGATACAATGAGCAGTTCTTC	CASSTILSGRYNEQFF
few	-	17	TRBV5-5	TRBJ2-1	TGTGCCAGCAGCGATCAACTTGGGGCGTCGGGATTGAATGAGCAGTTCTTC	CASSDQLGASGLNEQFF
few	TRBD2	16	TRBV2	TRBJ2-2	TGTGCCAGCAGTGAACGGGGGGGCCTGAACACCGGGGAGCTGTTTTTT	CASSERGGLNTGELFF
-	TRBD1	17	TRBV9	TRBJ2-1	TGTGCCAGCAGCTTAACGGGACAGGGGATATCCTACAATGAGCAGTTCTTC	CASSLTGQGISYNEQFF
few	TRBD1	14	TRBV25-1	TRBJ2-2	TGTGCCAGCAGTGCAACAGGGGCCACCGGGGAGCTGTTTTTT	CASSATGATGELFF
-	-	16	TRBV2	TRBJ2-6	TGTGCCAGCAGTTCCACAGGATACTCTGGGGCCAACGTCCTGACTTTC	CASSSTGYSGANVLTF
few	-	13	TRBV29-1	TRBJ2-5	TGCAGCGTTGAAGATAGCCAGCAAGAGACCCAGCACTTC	CSVEDSQQETQHF
few	TRBD1	15	TRBV6-5	TRBJ1-6	TGTGCCAGCAGCCCACCGGGACAGGGAAATTCACCCCTCCACTTT	CASSPPGQGNSPLHF
-	-	14	TRBV11-2	TRBJ2-7	TGTGCCAGCAGCTCGATCCGGGACCTCTACGAGCAGTACTTC	CASSSIRDLYEQYF
-	TRBD1	15	TRBV20-1	TRBJ2-2	TGCAGTGCCAAAAAACAGGGGGCTTGGACCGGGGAGCTGTTTTTT	CSAKKQGAWTGELFF
-	-	16	TRBV7-6	TRBJ2-1	TGTGCCAGCAGCCCCCGTTATAGGGCAAGGTACAATGAGCAGTTCTTC	CASSPRYRARYNEQFF
-	TRBD1	16	TRBV7-9	TRBJ2-1	TGTGCCAGCAGCTCGAACCGGGACAGGGTTGACAATGAGCAGTTCTTC	CASSSNRDRVDNEQFF
many	-	17	TRBV7-2	TRBJ1-4	TGTGCCAGCAGCTTAGGAGCCTTGGACGGTCTTGGAGAAAAACTGTTTTTT	CASSLGALDGLGEKLFF
few	-	14	TRBV14	TRBJ2-7	TGTGCCAGCAGCCTTTTGCGGGGGCAGAGCGAGCAGTACTTC	CASSLLRGQSEQYF
few	-	16	TRBV5-4	TRBJ2-1	TGTGCCAGCAGCTTGGGTTCGGACCCAAAGAGGAATGAGCAGTTCTTC	CASSLGSDPKRNEQFF
-	TRBD2	16	TRBV20-1	TRBJ2-3	TGCAGTGCTAGAACTAGCGGGGGGCTATCCACAGATACGCAGTATTTT	CSARTSGGLSTDTQYF
-	-	12	TRBV5-1	TRBJ2-3	TGCGCCAGCAGCAACGCAACAGATACGCAGTATTTT	CASSNATDTQYF
-	TRBD2	14	TRBV29-1	TRBJ2-3	TGCAGCGTTGGCAGTAGCGGGGCCTCAGATACGCAGTATTTT	CSVGSSGASDTQYF
-	TRBD2	15	TRBV20-1	TRBJ2-3	TGCAGTGCTAGAGACGGGACTAGGGCGACAGATACGCAGTATTTT	CSARDGTRATDTQYF
-	TRBD2	16	TRBV12-3/TRBV12-4	TRBJ2-1	TGTGCCAGCAGTCCAGGGGCTAGCGGGGACCACAATGAGCAGTTCTTC	CASSPGASGDHNEQFF
few	-	17	TRBV4-1	TRBJ1-4	TGCGCCAGCAGCCAAGCTAGGTGGGTCGGACTAGGTGAAAAACTGTTTTTT	CASSQARWVGLGEKLFF
few	TRBD1	14	TRBV29-1	TRBJ2-3	TGCAGCGTAGCCGGGACAGAGAACCCAGATACGCAGTATTTT	CSVAGTENPDTQYF
-	TRBD1	13	TRBV30	TRBJ1-2	TGTGCCTGGAGGGAACAGGGGGGCTATGGCTACACCTTC	CAWREQGGYGYTF
-	TRBD1	14	TRBV24-1	TRBJ2-7	TGTGCCACCAGTGACACCGGGACAGCCCACGAGCAGTACTTC	CATSDTGTAHEQYF
-	-	15	TRBV5-1	TRBJ2-5	TGCGCCAGCAGCTTGCGGGTGGGTCCGGTCGAGACCCAGTACTTC	CASSLRVGPVETQYF
-	TRBD1	15	TRBV29-1	TRBJ2-7	TGCAGCGTTGAAAAGGGGGACAGGGATGGGGCCAAGCAGTACTTC	CSVEKGDRDGAKQYF
-	-	13	TRBV20-1	TRBJ1-4	TGCAGTGCTAAGGACAGCCGTAATGAAAAACTGTTTTTT	CSAKDSRNEKLFF
-	TRBD2	15	TRBV3-1	TRBJ2-5	TGTGCCAGCAGCCAAGATGCGCGGGAGTGGGAGACCCAGTACTTC	CASSQDAREWETQYF
few	-	14	TRBV20-1	TRBJ2-5	TGCAGCTGCGGGGCGGGGCTTTCCCGTGAGACCCAGTACTTC	CSCGAGLSRETQYF
-	TRBD2	20	TRBV20-1	TRBJ2-1	TGCAGTGCTAGAGATGGAAGAGGACTAGCGGGGGGGAGCTCCTACAATGAGCAGTTCTTC	CSARDGRGLAGGSSYNEQFF
-	TRBD2	16	TRBV13	TRBJ2-7	TGTGCCAGCAGCACTCTTGGGACTAGCGGGTCCTACGAGCAGTACTTC	CASSTLGTSGSYEQYF
few	TRBD1	15	TRBV3-1	TRBJ1-4	TGTGCCAGCAGCCCTACGAACAGGGGAGACGAAAAACTGTTTTTT	CASSPTNRGDEKLFF
-	-	14	TRBV5-1	TRBJ2-7	TGCGCCAGCAGCGGGGGCGGTTTAATCTACGAGCAGTACTTC	CASSGGGLIYEQYF